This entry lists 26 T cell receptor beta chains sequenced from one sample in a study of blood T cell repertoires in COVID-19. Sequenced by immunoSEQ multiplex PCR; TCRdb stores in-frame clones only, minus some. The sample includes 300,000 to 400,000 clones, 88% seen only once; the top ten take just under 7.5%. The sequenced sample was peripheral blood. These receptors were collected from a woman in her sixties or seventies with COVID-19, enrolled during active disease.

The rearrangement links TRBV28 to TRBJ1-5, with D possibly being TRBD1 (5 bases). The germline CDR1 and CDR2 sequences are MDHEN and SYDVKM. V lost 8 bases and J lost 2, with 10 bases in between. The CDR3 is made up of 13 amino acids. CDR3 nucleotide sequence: TGTGCCAGCTCGGACACGGGCAATCAGCCCCAGCATTTT. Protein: CASSDTGNQPQHF.

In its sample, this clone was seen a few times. The CDR3 nucleotides read TGTGCCAGCAGTGAACGGAGCATCGATGGCTACACCTTC. The encoded protein is CASSERSIDGYTF. This chain joins TRBV6-1 and TRBJ1-2; D ambiguous. The germline V gene has CDR1 MNHNS and CDR2 SASEGT. Trimming removed 2 bases at V and 6 bases at J, with 10 bases between. The CDR3 has 13 amino acids.

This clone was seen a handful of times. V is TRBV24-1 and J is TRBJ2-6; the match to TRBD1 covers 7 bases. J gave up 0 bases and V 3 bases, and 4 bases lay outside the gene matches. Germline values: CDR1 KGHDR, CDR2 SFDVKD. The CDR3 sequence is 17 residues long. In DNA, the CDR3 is TGTGCCACCAGTGATCCGGGACAGAACTCTGGGGCCAACGTCCTGACTTTC. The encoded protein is CATSDPGQNSGANVLTF.

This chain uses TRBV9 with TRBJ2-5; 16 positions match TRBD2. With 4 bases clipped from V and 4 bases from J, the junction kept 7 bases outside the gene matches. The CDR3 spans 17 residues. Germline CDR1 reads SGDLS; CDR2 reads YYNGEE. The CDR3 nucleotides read TGTGCCAGCAGCCCCGGGACTAGCGGGGGGGTAGGAGAGACCCAGTACTTC. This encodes CASSPGTSGGVGETQYF.

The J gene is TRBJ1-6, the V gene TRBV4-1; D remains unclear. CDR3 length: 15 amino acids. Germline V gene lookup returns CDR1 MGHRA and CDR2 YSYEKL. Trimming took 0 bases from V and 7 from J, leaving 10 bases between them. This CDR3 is CASSQDAGINSPLHF. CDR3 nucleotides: TGCGCCAGCAGCCAAGACGCCGGGATAAATTCACCCCTCCACTTT.

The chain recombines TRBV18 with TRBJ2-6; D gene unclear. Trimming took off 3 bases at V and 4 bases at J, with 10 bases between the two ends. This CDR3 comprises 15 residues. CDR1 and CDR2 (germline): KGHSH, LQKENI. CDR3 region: CASSPAAGGANVLTF. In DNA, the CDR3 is TGTGCCAGCTCACCGGCAGCAGGCGGGGCCAACGTCCTGACTTTC.

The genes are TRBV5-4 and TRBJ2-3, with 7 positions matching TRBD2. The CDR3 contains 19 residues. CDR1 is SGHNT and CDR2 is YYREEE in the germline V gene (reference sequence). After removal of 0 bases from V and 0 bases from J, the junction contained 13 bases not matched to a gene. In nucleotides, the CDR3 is TGTGCCAGCAGCTTGGACGGGGTGGCTTGGCGGGGGAGCACAGATACGCAGTATTTT. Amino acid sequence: CASSLDGVAWRGSTDTQYF.

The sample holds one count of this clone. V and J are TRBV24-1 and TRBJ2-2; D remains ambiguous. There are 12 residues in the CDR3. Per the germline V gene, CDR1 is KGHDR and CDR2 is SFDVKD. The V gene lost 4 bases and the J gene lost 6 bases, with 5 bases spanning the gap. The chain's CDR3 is CATSDPAGELFF. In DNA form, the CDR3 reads TGTGCCACCAGTGACCCGGCCGGGGAGCTGTTTTTT.

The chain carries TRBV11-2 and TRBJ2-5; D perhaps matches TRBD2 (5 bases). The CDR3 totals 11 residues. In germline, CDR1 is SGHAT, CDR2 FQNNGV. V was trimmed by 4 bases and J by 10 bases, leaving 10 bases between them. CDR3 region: CASSSTTFQYF. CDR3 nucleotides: TGTGCCAGCAGCTCGACTACTTTCCAGTACTTC.

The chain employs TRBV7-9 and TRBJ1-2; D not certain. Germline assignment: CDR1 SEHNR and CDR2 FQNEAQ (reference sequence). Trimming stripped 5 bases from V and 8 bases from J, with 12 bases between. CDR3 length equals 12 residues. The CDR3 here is CASSREIGGYTF. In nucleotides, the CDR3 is TGTGCCAGCAGCCGGGAAATTGGAGGCTACACCTTC.

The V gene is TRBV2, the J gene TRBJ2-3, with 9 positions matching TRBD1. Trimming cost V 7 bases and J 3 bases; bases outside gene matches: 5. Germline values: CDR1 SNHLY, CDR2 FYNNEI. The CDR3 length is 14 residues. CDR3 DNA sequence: TGTGCCAGCAAATCGGACAGGGGAACAGATACGCAGTATTTT. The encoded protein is CASKSDRGTDTQYF.

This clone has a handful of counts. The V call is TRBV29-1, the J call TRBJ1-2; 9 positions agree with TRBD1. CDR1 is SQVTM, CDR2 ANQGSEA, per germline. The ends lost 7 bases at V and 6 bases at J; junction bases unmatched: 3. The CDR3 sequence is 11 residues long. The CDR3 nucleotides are TGCAGCGAAAGGACAGGGGATGGCTACACCTTC. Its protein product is CSERTGDGYTF.

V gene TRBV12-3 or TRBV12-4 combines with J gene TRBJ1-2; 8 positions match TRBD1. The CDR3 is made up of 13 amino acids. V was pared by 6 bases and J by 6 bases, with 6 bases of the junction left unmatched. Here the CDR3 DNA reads TGTGCCAGCAGCATCGGACAGGGCGATGGCTACACCTTC. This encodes CASSIGQGDGYTF.

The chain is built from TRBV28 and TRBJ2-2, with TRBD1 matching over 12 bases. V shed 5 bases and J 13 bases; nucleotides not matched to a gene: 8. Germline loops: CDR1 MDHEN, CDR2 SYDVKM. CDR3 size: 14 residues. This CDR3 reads CASSAGQGALMLFF. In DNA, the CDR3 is TGTGCCAGCAGTGCGGGACAGGGGGCGCTTATGCTGTTTTTT.

DNA of the CDR3: TGTGCCAGCAGCTTAGCCCGCAGGCCCTACACCGGGGAGCTGTTTTTT. Its translation: CASSLARRPYTGELFF. The V gene is TRBV7-8, the J gene TRBJ2-2; the D is unclear. Germline V gene sequence: CDR1 SGHVS, CDR2 FQNEAQ. V lost 0 bases and J 3 bases, leaving 11 bases between the germline ends. This CDR3 comprises 16 residues.

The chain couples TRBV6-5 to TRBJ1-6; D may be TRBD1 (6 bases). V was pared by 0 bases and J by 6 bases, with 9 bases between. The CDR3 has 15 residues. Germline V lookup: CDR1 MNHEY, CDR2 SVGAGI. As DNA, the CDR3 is TGTGCCAGCAGTTACTCGTCCAGGGGTAATTCACCCCTCCACTTT. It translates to CASSYSSRGNSPLHF.

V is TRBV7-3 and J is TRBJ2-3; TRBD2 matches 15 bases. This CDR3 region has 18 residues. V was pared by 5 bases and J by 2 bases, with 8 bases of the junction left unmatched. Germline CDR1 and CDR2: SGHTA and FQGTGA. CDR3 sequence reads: CASSPIGTSGGYTDTQYF. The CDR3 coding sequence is TGTGCCAGCAGCCCAATTGGGACTAGCGGGGGGTACACAGATACGCAGTATTTT.

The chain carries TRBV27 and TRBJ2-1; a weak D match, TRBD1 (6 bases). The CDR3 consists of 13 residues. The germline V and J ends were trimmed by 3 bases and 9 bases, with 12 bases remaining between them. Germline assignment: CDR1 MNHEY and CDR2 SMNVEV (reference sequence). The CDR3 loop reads CASSLPSRGEQFF. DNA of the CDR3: TGTGCCAGCAGTTTGCCTAGCAGGGGTGAGCAGTTCTTC.

The CDR3 region has the DNA TGTGCCAGCAGCCAAAAGACAGGGCCGTACGAGCAGTACTTC. It codes for CASSQKTGPYEQYF. The rearrangement links TRBV3-1 (or the pseudogene TRBV3-2) to TRBJ2-7; 7 bases are a match to TRBD1. The germline gives CDR1 LGHDT, CDR2 YNNKEL (reference sequence). The CDR3 runs to 14 residues. The junction had 5 bases not matched to a gene; V was cut back by 2 bases and J by 4 bases.

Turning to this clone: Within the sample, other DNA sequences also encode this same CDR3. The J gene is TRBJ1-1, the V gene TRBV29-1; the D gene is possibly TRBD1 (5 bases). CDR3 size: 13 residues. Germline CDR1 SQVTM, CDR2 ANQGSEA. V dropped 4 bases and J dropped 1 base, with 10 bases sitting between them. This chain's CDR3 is CSVVPGSNTEAFF. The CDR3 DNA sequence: TGCAGCGTTGTTCCAGGGTCGAACACTGAAGCTTTCTTT. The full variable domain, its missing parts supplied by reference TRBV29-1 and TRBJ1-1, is SAVISQKPSRDICQRGTSLTIQCQVDSQVTMMFWYRQQPGQSLTLIATANQGSEATYESGFVIDKFPISRPNLTFSTLTVSNMSPEDSSIYLCSVVPGSNTEAFFGQGTRLTVV.

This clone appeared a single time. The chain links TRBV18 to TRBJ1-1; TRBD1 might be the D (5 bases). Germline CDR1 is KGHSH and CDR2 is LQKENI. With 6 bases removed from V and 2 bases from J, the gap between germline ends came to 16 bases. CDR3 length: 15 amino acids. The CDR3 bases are TGTGCCAGCTCCACCCTCTCGACAGTTAACACTGAAGCTTTCTTT. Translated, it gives CASSTLSTVNTEAFF.

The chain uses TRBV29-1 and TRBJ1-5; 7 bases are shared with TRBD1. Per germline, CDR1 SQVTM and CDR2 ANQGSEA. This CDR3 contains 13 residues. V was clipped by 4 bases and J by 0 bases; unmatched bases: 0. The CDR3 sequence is CSVGQGSNQPQHF. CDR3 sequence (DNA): TGCAGCGTTGGACAGGGTAGCAATCAGCCCCAGCATTTT.

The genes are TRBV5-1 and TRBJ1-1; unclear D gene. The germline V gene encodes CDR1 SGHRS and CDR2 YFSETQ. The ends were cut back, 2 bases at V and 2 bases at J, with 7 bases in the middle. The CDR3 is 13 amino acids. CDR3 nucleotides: TGCGCCAGCAGCTTCGTGAGTAACACTGAAGCTTTCTTT. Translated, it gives CASSFVSNTEAFF.

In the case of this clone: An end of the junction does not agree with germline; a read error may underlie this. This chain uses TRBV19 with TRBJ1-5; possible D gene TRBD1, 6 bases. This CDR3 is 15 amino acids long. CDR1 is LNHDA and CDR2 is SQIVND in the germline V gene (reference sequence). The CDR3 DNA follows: TGTGTCAGTAGGGCAGGGGATTATAGCAATCAGCCCCAGCATTTT. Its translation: CVSRAGDYSNQPQHF. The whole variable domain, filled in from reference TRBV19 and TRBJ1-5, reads DGGITQSPKYLFRKEGQNVTLSCEQNLNHDAMYWYRQDPGQGLRLIYYSQIVNDFQKGDIAEGYSVSREKKESFPLTVTSAQKNPTAFYLCVSRAGDYSNQPQHFGDGTRLSIL.

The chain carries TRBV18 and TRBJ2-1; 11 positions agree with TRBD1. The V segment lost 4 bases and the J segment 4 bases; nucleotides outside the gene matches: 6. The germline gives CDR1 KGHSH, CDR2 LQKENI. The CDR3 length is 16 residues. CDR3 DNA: TGTGCCAGCTCACTCTGGGACAGGGGGACGTACAATGAGCAGTTCTTC. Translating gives CASSLWDRGTYNEQFF.

The CDR3 here is CASSVGRGVAETQYF. CDR3 nucleotides: TGTGCCAGCAGCGTAGGGCGCGGGGTGGCAGAGACCCAGTACTTC. The rearrangement links TRBV9 to TRBJ2-5, with D maybe TRBD2 (6 bases). The CDR3 contains 15 residues. V was clipped by 0 bases and J by 4 bases, with 13 bases between them. Per germline, CDR1 SGDLS and CDR2 YYNGEE.